These 10 T cell receptor beta chains share one sample of origin, sequenced in a study of blood T cells in healthy people across ages. A second 7 to 11 cycle PCR used barcoded and J-beta primers. One entry per CDR3 protein results from TCRdb running MiXCR on the 5' RACE reads. The repertoire includes 600,000 or so distinct CDR3 sequences, 47% of them detected once, and about 26% sits in the top ten. Sequencing was done on a sample of blood. These receptors all stem from a man older than 75 in good health.

The chain links TRBV27 to TRBJ2-1; D is possibly TRBD2 (6 bases). V shed 4 bases and J shed 0 bases, with 10 bases lying between them. Germline V gene sequence: CDR1 MNHEY, CDR2 SMNVEV (reference sequence). This CDR3 is 15 amino acids long. The CDR3 sequence is CASSSRLDSYNEQFF. CDR3 DNA sequence: TGTGCCAGCAGTTCCCGACTAGACTCCTACAATGAGCAGTTCTTC.

This clonotype has just a few counts. The genes are TRBV6-2 or TRBV6-3 and TRBJ2-7; D is unresolved. Germline CDR1 MNHEY, CDR2 SVGEGT. This CDR3 spans 12 amino acids. Trimming pared 2 bases from V and 5 bases from J, leaving 7 bases between. The CDR3 DNA follows: TGTGCCAGCAGTTACGTGGCCAACGAGCAGTACTTC. Translation: CASSYVANEQYF.

A word on this clonotype: Being one base from a much bigger clone, this may be a read error. The rearrangement uses TRBV6-6 and TRBJ1-3; the D is unclear. CDR3 length: 15 residues. The V gene lost 9 bases and the J gene lost 3 bases, with 18 bases spanning the gap. Germline lookup yields CDR1 MNHNY and CDR2 SVGAGI (reference sequence). The CDR3: CASSASRARGNTIYF. CDR3 nucleotides: TGTGCCAGTTCCGCATCGCGGGCCCGTGGAAACACCATATATTTT.

The V gene is TRBV19, the J gene TRBJ2-7; the match to TRBD1 covers 7 bases. In germline, CDR1 is LNHDA, CDR2 SQIVND (reference sequence). The CDR3 totals 14 residues. The junction had 7 bases not matched to a gene; V was cut back by 5 bases and J by 3 bases. The CDR3 loop reads CASSRLGQNYEQYF. The DNA of the CDR3 is TGTGCCAGTAGTCGATTGGGACAGAACTACGAGCAGTACTTC.

Points on this clonotype: This may stem from a read error, because a much larger clone lies one nucleotide away. The chain has TRBV6-6 and TRBJ2-3; 12 bases are shared with TRBD2. Per the germline V gene, CDR1 is MNHNY and CDR2 is SVGAGI (reference sequence). The CDR3 covers 15 residues. In nucleotides, the CDR3 is TGTGCCAGCAGACTAGCGGGGGGTAGCACAGATACGCAGTGTTTT. Translation: CASRLAGGSTDTQCF.

This clonotype has more than one count but fewer than ten. The chain is built from TRBV20-1 and TRBJ2-1; 11 bases agree with TRBD1. CDR3 length: 14 residues. Looked up from germline, CDR1 is DFQATT and CDR2 is SNEGSKA (reference sequence). V lost 6 bases and J lost 7; bases outside the gene matches: 8. CDR3 DNA: TGCAGTGCCCGCCGGGACAGGGGGTTGAATGAGCAGTTCTTC. Translation: CSARRDRGLNEQFF.

With respect to this clonotype: One end of the junction is discordant with germline, which a read error may explain. The chain recombines TRBV7-2 with TRBJ2-3; TRBD2 is a possible D gene (8 bases). Germline V gene sequence: CDR1 SGHTA, CDR2 FQGNSA. The CDR3 extends over 18 amino acids. CDR3 nucleotides: TGTGTCAGCAGCTTAGGGGGCGGGAGGTCTATCGTCGCAGATACGCAGTATTTT. It codes for CVSSLGGGRSIVADTQYF.

J is TRBJ2-1 and V is TRBV6-6; a possible D gene is TRBD2 (6 bases). The J call may be in error: the DNA end matches TRBJ2-7 better. This CDR3 is built from 16 residues. Germline assignment: CDR1 MNHNY and CDR2 SVGAGI (reference sequence). The CDR3 reads CACTYSTSWSYNEQYF. In nucleotides, the CDR3 is TGTGCCTGCACCTACTCGACTAGTTGGTCCTACAATGAGCAGTACTTC.

In DNA, the CDR3 is TGCAGCGTTGGCATGACTGAAGCTTTCTTT. Protein sequence: CSVGMTEAFF. The chain links TRBV29-1 to TRBJ1-1; no reliable D call. The CDR3 sequence is 10 residues long. Trimming cost V 4 bases and J 5 bases, with 5 bases left between them. Per the germline V gene, CDR1 is SQVTM and CDR2 is ANQGSEA. Together with reference TRBV29-1 and TRBJ1-1, the CDR3 gives the full variable domain: SAVISQKPSRDICQRGTSLTIQCQVDSQVTMMFWYRQQPGQSLTLIATANQGSEATYESGFVIDKFPISRPNLTFSTLTVSNMSPEDSSIYLCSVGMTEAFFGQGTRLTVV.

This clonotype was picked up a small number of times. The CDR3 here is CASSQTAGASLNEQFF. For the CDR3, the DNA is TGTGCCAGCAGCCAAACGGCGGGGGCATCCCTCAATGAGCAGTTCTTC. The chain combines TRBV3-1 with TRBJ2-1; TRBD2 might be the D (7 bases). This CDR3 spans 16 amino acids. Trimming cost V 2 bases and J 6 bases, with 17 bases left between them. The germline gives CDR1 LGHDT, CDR2 YNNKEL (reference sequence).